This passage covers 16 T cell receptor beta chains from one sample sequenced in a study of shared clonotypes between healthy human individuals. Assay: immunoSEQ multiplex PCR; the TCRdb copy retains only in-frame clones and omits some. The sample holds approximately 440,000 clones; approximately 77% are singletons and the top ten take 12%. Sequences were obtained from PBMCs. These TCRs come from a woman between 35 and 50 years old in good health. Some clones in this sample may be carry-over from other donors' samples.

V usage is TRBV2 and J usage is TRBJ2-2; D is unresolved. The CDR3 has 13 residues. Trimming took off 3 bases at V and 5 bases at J, with 7 bases between the two ends. CDR1 SNHLY and CDR2 FYNNEI come from the germline V gene. CDR3 residues: CASSDVGTGELFF. CDR3 coding DNA: TGTGCCAGCAGTGATGTGGGAACCGGGGAGCTGTTTTTT.

The CDR3 loop is CASSPRDRGLNTEAFF. The DNA for the CDR3 is TGTGCCAGCAGCCCCCGGGACAGGGGACTGAACACTGAAGCTTTCTTT. The rearrangement uses TRBV11-1 and TRBJ1-1, with TRBD1 matching 10 bases. V was clipped by 5 bases and J by 0 bases; unmatched bases: 6. CDR1 and CDR2 (germline): SGHAT, FQDESV (reference sequence). The CDR3 contains 16 residues. Using reference TRBV11-1 and TRBJ1-1 for the parts outside the CDR3, the full variable domain is EAEVAQSPRYKITEKSQAVAFWCDPISGHATLYWYRQILGQGPELLVQFQDESVVDDSQLPKDRFSAERLKGVDSTLKIQPAELGDSAMYLCASSPRDRGLNTEAFFGQGTRLTVV.

This chain uses TRBV10-3 with TRBJ2-2, with D possibly being TRBD2 (5 bases). V was trimmed by 3 bases and J by 6 bases, leaving 8 bases between them. This CDR3 has 13 amino acids. The germline V gene has CDR1 ENHRY and CDR2 SYGVKD. As DNA, the CDR3 is TGTGCCATCAGTGAAGGGAGTCCCGGGGAGCTGTTTTTT. Residues: CAISEGSPGELFF.

This clone was seen a single time. The genes are TRBV20-1 and TRBJ2-3; D remains unclear. Germline CDR1 DFQATT, CDR2 SNEGSKA (reference sequence). The CDR3 spans 10 residues. The V end was cut by 6 bases, the J end by 1 base, with 2 bases between. The CDR3 region is CSARTDTQYF. As DNA, the CDR3 is TGCAGTGCCCGCACAGATACGCAGTATTTT.

A note on this clone: Different DNA sequences within this sample yield the same CDR3. The V call is TRBV29-1, the J call TRBJ1-2; no clear D gene. CDR1 is SQVTM, CDR2 ANQGSEA, per germline. V lost 3 bases to trimming and J lost 1 base, with 9 bases between them. The CDR3 sequence is 13 residues long. Here the CDR3 reads CSVDPQNNYGYTF. DNA of the CDR3: TGCAGCGTTGACCCCCAGAATAACTATGGCTACACCTTC.

V is TRBV7-3 and J is TRBJ2-2, with 7 nucleotides matching TRBD1. This CDR3 is 15 amino acids long. CDR1 SGHTA and CDR2 FQGTGA come from the germline V gene. Germline trimming cut 5 bases from V and 0 bases from J; bases unmatched to any gene: 3. The CDR3 region has the DNA TGTGCCAGCAGCCGGGACAGTTCGAACACCGGGGAGCTGTTTTTT. Translation gives CASSRDSSNTGELFF.

This chain links TRBV4-3 with TRBJ2-1; D is undetermined. The CDR3 is made up of 16 amino acids. Germline CDR1 reads LGHNA; CDR2 reads YSLEER. Trimming stripped 3 bases from V and 6 bases from J, with 18 bases between. The CDR3 nucleotides read TGCGCCAGCAGCCATCCGGGCGCGGATACCTGCAATGAGCAGTTCTTC. It is translated as CASSHPGADTCNEQFF.

The rearrangement joins TRBV28 to TRBJ1-5, with D perhaps TRBD1 (6 bases). The CDR3 has 16 residues. Germline-derived CDR1 and CDR2 are MDHEN and SYDVKM. Trimming left V 6 bases short and J 2 bases short, with 17 bases between. The chain's CDR3 is CASRVAVGARNQPQHF. CDR3 sequence (DNA): TGTGCCAGCAGAGTCGCTGTGGGGGCGCGCAATCAGCCCCAGCATTTT.

The chain couples TRBV27 to TRBJ1-1, with a possible D match to TRBD1 (6 bases). V was shortened by 6 bases and J by 8 bases, with 16 bases between the two germline ends. The germline gives CDR1 MNHEY, CDR2 SMNVEV (reference sequence). This CDR3 region has 13 residues. The CDR3 DNA reads TGTGCCAGCAGCTCCGTCGCCAGGGGAGAAGCTTTCTTT. Translated, it gives CASSSVARGEAFF.

CDR3 DNA: TGTGCCAGCAGCATGGGAGACAGGCGGGGCGGGGAGCTGTTTTTT. Translated: CASSMGDRRGGELFF. This chain joins TRBV5-6 and TRBJ2-2; D is tentatively TRBD1 or TRBD2 (6 bases each). The CDR3 extends over 15 amino acids. V was cut by 4 bases and J by 7 bases, with 17 bases left in between. CDR1 is SGHDT, CDR2 YYEEEE, per germline.

The chain combines TRBV7-9 with TRBJ2-3; 7 bases are shared with TRBD1. The J segment lost 4 bases and the V segment lost 3 bases, leaving 4 bases of the junction unmatched. Germline V CDR1 and CDR2: SEHNR, FQNEAQ (reference sequence). CDR3 length: 14 amino acids. This chain's CDR3 is CASSFQGVADTQYF. The CDR3 DNA is TGTGCCAGCAGCTTTCAGGGGGTGGCAGATACGCAGTATTTT.

As regards this clone: Just one base apart from a much larger clone, this may be a read error. V is TRBV28 and J is TRBJ2-5; D is ambiguous. V dropped 6 bases and J dropped 2 bases, with 4 bases sitting between them. Germline assignment: CDR1 MDHEN and CDR2 SYDVKM. The CDR3 contains 11 residues. In DNA, the CDR3 is TGTGCCAGCAGCACACAAGAGACCCAGTACTTC. Protein product: CASSTQETQYF.

This chain links TRBV6-1 with TRBJ1-3, with D unresolved. The germline V and J ends were trimmed by 4 bases and 1 base, with 5 bases remaining between them. The CDR3 runs 13 residues. Germline V gives CDR1 MNHNS, CDR2 SASEGT. The chain's CDR3 is CASSVSSGNTIYF. DNA for the CDR3: TGTGCCAGCAGTGTCAGTTCTGGAAACACCATATATTTT.

The chain has TRBV5-8 and TRBJ2-2, with D tentatively TRBD1 (6 bases). The CDR3 runs to 15 residues. The V end lost 2 bases, the J end lost 4 bases, and 12 bases lay between the germline ends. The germline CDR1 and CDR2 sequences are SGHTS and YDEGEE. The CDR3 sequence: CASSLIQGGTGELFF. DNA for the CDR3: TGTGCCAGCAGCTTAATACAGGGTGGCACCGGGGAGCTGTTTTTT.

A remark on this clone: This is likely an artifact of a read error, given a far larger clone one base away. Different DNA sequences within this sample yield the same CDR3. Here the CDR3 reads CASSLAANTEAFF. The CDR3 DNA follows: TGTGCCAGCAGTTTGGCGGCGAACACTGAAGCTTTCTTT. This rearrangement joins TRBV28 to TRBJ1-1; D is undetermined. Between the trimmed V and J ends, which lost 3 bases and 1 base, there was a span of 6 bases. Germline-derived CDR1 and CDR2 are MDHEN and SYDVKM. The CDR3 contains 13 residues.

With regard to this clone: This may arise from a read error, as a much more abundant clone is one base away. This chain connects TRBV7-2 to TRBJ2-7; tentative D call: TRBD2 (6 bases). This CDR3 region has 13 residues. Looked up from germline, CDR1 is SGHTA and CDR2 is FQGNSA. V shed 1 base and J shed 3 bases, with 7 bases lying between them. The CDR3 here is CASSLGGIYEQYF. In DNA form, the CDR3 reads TGTGCCAGCAGCTTAGGCGGGATCTACGAGCAGTACTTC.